These T cell receptor beta chains were read from a single sample in a study of blood T cells in healthy people across ages. TCRdb itself ran the 5' RACE reads through MiXCR, one entry per CDR3 protein. This table has hundreds of thousands of distinct CDR3 sequences, approximately 60% appearing once. Sequencing input: blood. Source of these receptors: a man in his forties in good health. Both conserved end residues are part of each CDR3. A D gene is named only where the DNA matches it firmly. Some rows mark clone size as missing; the rest say once, few, many or name a class of expanded clone.

CDR3 protein,CDR3 DNA,V gene,J gene,D gene,clone size
CASSQWGWGSPLHF,TGTGCCAGCAGCCAGTGGGGTTGGGGTTCACCCCTCCACTTT,TRBV5-5,TRBJ1-6,.,.
CATSDPGRLEETQYF,TGTGCCACCAGTGATCCGGGGAGGTTGGAAGAGACCCAGTACTTC,TRBV24-1,TRBJ2-5,.,few
CATRGTRTSGDTQYF,TGTGCCACCAGAGGGACGCGAACCTCAGGGGATACGCAGTATTTT,TRBV24-1,TRBJ2-3,.,few
CASRVNPADNYGYTF,TGTGCCAGCAGAGTAAACCCGGCGGATAACTATGGCTACACCTTC,TRBV7-2,TRBJ1-2,.,.
CSADSGQFIAEAFF,TGCAGTGCCGATTCGGGACAGTTTATCGCTGAAGCTTTCTTT,TRBV20-1,TRBJ1-1,TRBD1,.
CASSTLTGVRETQYF,TGTGCCAGCAGCACCCTGACAGGGGTTCGAGAGACCCAGTACTTC,TRBV7-2,TRBJ2-5,TRBD1,.
CASSLDGTATGGEQFF,TGCGCCAGCAGCTTGGACGGGACTGCTACTGGGGGTGAGCAGTTCTTC,TRBV5-1,TRBJ2-1,.,.
CASSYSTNQPQHF,TGTGCCAGCAGTTACTCGACAAATCAGCCCCAGCATTTT,TRBV6-5,TRBJ1-5,.,few
CSVGFPTLTTAGYEQYF,TGCAGCGTTGGTTTCCCGACGCTGACAACGGCGGGGTACGAGCAGTACTTC,TRBV29-1,TRBJ2-7,.,.
CSVVREAWGDTQYF,TGCAGCGTTGTGCGGGAGGCATGGGGAGATACGCAGTATTTT,TRBV29-1,TRBJ2-3,TRBD2,.
CASSSGLAGIGETQYF,TGTGCCAGCAGTTCCGGACTAGCGGGTATAGGGGAGACCCAGTACTTC,TRBV28,TRBJ2-5,TRBD2,.
CASSEVRGSYNEQFF,TGTGCCAGCAGTGAAGTGAGAGGCTCCTACAATGAGCAGTTCTTC,TRBV2,TRBJ2-1,.,.
CASSRISRWESGANVLTF,TGTGCCAGCAGTAGAATATCCCGTTGGGAGTCTGGGGCCAACGTCCTGACTTTC,TRBV25-1,TRBJ2-6,.,few
CSAGGASAQETQYF,TGCAGTGCCGGCGGAGCATCCGCTCAAGAGACCCAGTACTTC,TRBV20-1,TRBJ2-5,.,.
CASSYRQSPRTKNIQYF,TGCGCCAGCAGTTACAGACAGAGTCCAAGAACTAAAAACATTCAGTACTTC,TRBV10-1,TRBJ2-4,.,.
CASGSAGTHGRFLGEQYF,TGTGCCAGCGGTTCCGCCGGGACACACGGGAGGTTCCTTGGCGAGCAGTACTTC,TRBV12-3/TRBV12-4,TRBJ2-7,.,few
CAISENAGMSSNQPQHF,TGTGCCATCAGTGAGAATGCCGGCATGAGCTCCAATCAGCCCCAGCATTTT,TRBV10-3,TRBJ1-5,.,.
CASSLLQGLGSDEQYF,TGTGCCAGCAGCTTATTACAGGGTTTGGGCTCCGACGAGCAGTACTTC,TRBV7-6,TRBJ2-7,.,.
CASSLGSGSNYEQYF,TGTGCCAGCAGCTTAGGCAGCGGGAGTAACTACGAGCAGTACTTC,TRBV7-2,TRBJ2-7,TRBD2,.
CASSLGAGTGRTEAFF,TGTGCCAGCAGTTTAGGCGCCGGGACAGGGCGAACTGAAGCTTTCTTT,TRBV12-3/TRBV12-4,TRBJ1-1,TRBD1,once
CASSQDTGDNYGYTF,TGCGCCAGCAGCCAAGATACAGGGGATAACTATGGCTACACCTTC,TRBV4-3,TRBJ1-2,TRBD1,few
CASSQEQLSTDTQYF,TGCGCCAGCAGCCAGGAACAGTTAAGCACAGATACGCAGTATTTT,TRBV4-1,TRBJ2-3,.,.
CASSVATGAAYGYTF,TGTGCCAGCAGCGTAGCGACAGGGGCGGCCTATGGCTACACCTTC,TRBV9,TRBJ1-2,TRBD1,.
CASSLAGWGGIEAFF,TGTGCCAGCAGTTTAGCGGGCTGGGGAGGGATTGAAGCTTTCTTT,TRBV12-3/TRBV12-4,TRBJ1-1,.,once
CASSLFSGYEQYF,TGTGCCAGCAGTTTATTTTCGGGATACGAGCAGTACTTC,TRBV28,TRBJ2-7,.,few
CSVEDNRLETQYF,TGCAGTGTCGAAGATAACAGGTTGGAGACCCAGTACTTC,TRBV20-1,TRBJ2-5,.,.
CASSRTGVTDTQYF,TGTGCCAGCAGTCGGACGGGGGTAACAGATACGCAGTATTTT,TRBV25-1,TRBJ2-3,.,few
CASSLVARVTDTQYF,TGCGCCAGCAGCTTGGTCGCCAGGGTCACAGATACGCAGTATTTT,TRBV5-1,TRBJ2-3,.,.
CASTSVYEQYF,TGTGCCAGCACCAGCGTCTACGAGCAGTACTTC,TRBV6-1,TRBJ2-7,.,few
CASSQDGSETQYF,TGTGCCAGCAGCCAAGATGGCTCGGAGACCCAGTACTTC,TRBV4-2,TRBJ2-5,.,.
CASVGGASNEQFF,TGCGCCAGCGTAGGCGGGGCTAGCAATGAACAGTTCTTC,TRBV4-1,TRBJ2-1,.,.
CASSELGTGRSVETQYF,TGTGCCAGCAGTGAACTCGGGACAGGGCGGTCGGTGGAGACCCAGTACTTC,TRBV25-1,TRBJ2-5,TRBD1,.
CASSPTSSEQYF,TGTGCCAGCAGCCCCACTAGTTCTGAGCAGTACTTC,TRBV7-9,TRBJ2-7,.,.
CASSRIAGPYEQYF,TGTGCCAGCAGCAGGATAGCGGGGCCCTACGAGCAGTACTTC,TRBV21-1,TRBJ2-7,.,.
CASSKVPSRYNEQFF,TGTGCCAGCAGCAAGGTACCTAGCCGGTACAATGAGCAGTTCTTC,TRBV21-1,TRBJ2-1,.,few
CAISEPVTGANVLTF,TGTGCCATCAGTGAGCCGGTGACCGGGGCCAACGTCCTGACTTTC,TRBV10-3,TRBJ2-6,.,.
CSVVILNTEAFF,TGCAGCGTTGTAATCCTGAACACTGAAGCTTTCTTT,TRBV29-1,TRBJ1-1,.,.
CASRRDQNTEAFF,TGTGCCAGCAGGCGGGACCAGAACACTGAAGCTTTCTTT,TRBV28,TRBJ1-1,.,.
CAISESGEQYF,TGTGCCATCAGTGAGTCTGGCGAGCAGTACTTC,TRBV10-3,TRBJ2-7,.,.
CSALGFTEAFF,TGCAGTGCCCTGGGGTTCACTGAAGCTTTCTTT,TRBV20-1,TRBJ1-1,.,.
CASSQEIHSDYGYTF,TGTGCCAGCAGCCAAGAGATTCACAGCGACTATGGCTACACCTTC,TRBV14,TRBJ1-2,.,many
CSARETAPRGYTF,TGCAGTGCTAGAGAAACAGCGCCCCGTGGCTACACCTTC,TRBV20-1,TRBJ1-2,.,.
CASRNLPYEQYF,TGTGCCAGCAGAAACCTACCCTACGAGCAGTACTTC,TRBV7-4,TRBJ2-7,.,many
CASNKQGAAKNIQYF,TGTGCCAGCAACAAACAGGGGGCTGCCAAAAACATTCAGTACTTC,TRBV3-1,TRBJ2-4,TRBD1,once
CATSRLVAGGLTDTQYF,TGTGCCACCAGCCGCCTAGTAGCGGGGGGGCTCACAGATACGCAGTATTTT,TRBV15,TRBJ2-3,TRBD2,.
CSAEIGYGYTF,TGCAGCGCCGAAATTGGGTATGGCTACACCTTC,TRBV29-1,TRBJ1-2,.,.